The clone carrying this TCR beta chain was observed at least ten times. RNA transcripts were the template for amplifying TCR beta CDR3 regions. Carried out on the TCR CDR3, a first-round RT-PCR used the HTBI primer set. TCRdb used MiXCR to reprocess the multiplex PCR reads, holding one entry per CDR3 protein. The sample lists roughly 740,000 distinct CDR3 sequences; 16% were seen once. The source of the sample is a study of T cells in Graves' hyperthyroidism and ophthalmopathy. Sequenced sample: blood. The sequence derives from a man between 18 and 29 years old with Graves' hyperthyroidism.

This CDR3 reads CASSLVASTDTQYF. Here the CDR3 DNA reads TGTGCCAGCAGTTTGGTGGCCTCCACAGATACGCAGTATTTT. The V call is TRBV12-3 or TRBV12-4, the J call TRBJ2-3; D ambiguous. This CDR3 has 14 residues. V gave up 3 bases and J gave up 2 bases, with 9 bases separating them.